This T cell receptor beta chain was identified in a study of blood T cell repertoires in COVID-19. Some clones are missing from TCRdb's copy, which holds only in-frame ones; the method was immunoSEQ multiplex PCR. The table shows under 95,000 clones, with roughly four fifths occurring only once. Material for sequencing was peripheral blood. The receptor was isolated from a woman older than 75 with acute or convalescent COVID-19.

CDR3 DNA: TGTGCCAGCAGTTTATGGAGAAACGACTACGAGCAGTACTTC. Translated: CASSLWRNDYEQYF. The V and J genes are TRBV28 and TRBJ2-7; no reliable D call. Germline CDR1 MDHEN, CDR2 SYDVKM. There are 14 residues in the CDR3. V lost 0 bases and J lost 3, with 9 bases in between. Based on the CDR3 plus reference TRBV28 and TRBJ2-7, the full variable domain is DVKVTQSSRYLVKRTGEKVFLECVQDMDHENMFWYRQDPGLGLRLIYFSYDVKMKEKGDIPEGYSVSREKKERFSLILESASTNQTSMYLCASSLWRNDYEQYFGPGTRLTVT.